This entry lists 14 T cell receptor beta chains sequenced from one sample in a study of blood T cell repertoires in COVID-19. Sequencing used immunoSEQ multiplex PCR; TCRdb keeps in-frame clones, though not all of them. Of 250,000 or so clones listed, 80% to 90% are singletons. Sequenced sample: peripheral blood. These receptors were taken from a man younger than 40 with COVID-19, enrolled during active disease.

V usage is TRBV19 and J usage is TRBJ2-1, with D perhaps TRBD1 (5 bases). The CDR3 is 15 amino acids. Germline loops: CDR1 LNHDA, CDR2 SQIVND (reference sequence). The V end lost 3 bases, the J end lost 4 bases, and 13 bases lay between the germline ends. The CDR3 DNA is TGTGCCAGTAGTATTGGGGCAGCTTTGTACAATGAGCAGTTCTTC. Amino acids: CASSIGAALYNEQFF.

The sample holds a few counts of this clone. J is TRBJ2-7 and V is TRBV28; D perhaps matches TRBD1 (6 bases). Trimming left V 8 bases short and J 3 bases short, with 11 bases between. The CDR3 is made up of 12 amino acids. The germline gives CDR1 MDHEN, CDR2 SYDVKM. Written as DNA, the CDR3 is TGTGCCAGCGGACAGCTGGGCTACGAGCAGTACTTC. This encodes CASGQLGYEQYF.

The chain combines TRBV4-1 with TRBJ2-5; 7 bases are a match to TRBD2. The CDR3 spans 16 residues. Per the germline V gene, CDR1 is MGHRA and CDR2 is YSYEKL. V was clipped by 2 bases and J by 5 bases; unmatched bases: 11. CDR3 sequence reads: CASSQQLAGTIETQYF. The CDR3 region has the DNA TGCGCCAGCAGCCAACAACTCGCAGGGACTATTGAGACCCAGTACTTC.

This chain uses TRBV27 with TRBJ1-1, with D maybe TRBD1 (6 bases). This CDR3 is 16 amino acids long. The V gene lost 7 bases and the J gene lost 0 bases, with 18 bases spanning the gap. Germline CDR1 is MNHEY and CDR2 is SMNVEV (reference sequence). Here the CDR3 DNA reads TGTGCCAGCACCGCAGCGGGGGGCAGTATGAACACTGAAGCTTTCTTT. Translating gives CASTAAGGSMNTEAFF.

This clone came up a few times. The rearrangement links TRBV28 to TRBJ1-1; the D gene is possibly TRBD1 (5 bases). The CDR3 length is 13 residues. Trimming shortened V by 5 bases and J by 8 bases, and 15 bases separated the two germline ends. Germline CDR1 is MDHEN and CDR2 is SYDVKM. CDR3 sequence reads: CASSRRGSPEAFF. The CDR3 coding sequence is TGTGCCAGCAGTCGGAGGGGTAGTCCGGAAGCTTTCTTT.

CDR3 sequence: CASSSRAYGYTF. The CDR3 DNA reads TGTGCCAGCAGCTCCAGGGCTTATGGCTACACCTTC. The chain uses TRBV7-2 and TRBJ1-2; perhaps TRBD1 as D (5 bases). V was cut by 4 bases and J by 5 bases, with 8 bases left in between. Germline V lookup: CDR1 SGHTA, CDR2 FQGNSA. The CDR3 runs 12 residues.

The J gene is TRBJ2-7, the V gene TRBV28; 10 bases are a match to TRBD2. The CDR3 is made up of 14 amino acids. Germline CDR1 reads MDHEN; CDR2 reads SYDVKM. The V and J ends lost 4 bases and 5 bases, in that order; junction bases with no gene match: 5. Written as DNA, the CDR3 is TGTGCCAGCAGTTCCCCTAGCGGGAGTAACGAGCAGTACTTC. Amino acid sequence: CASSSPSGSNEQYF.

The chain employs TRBV4-2 and TRBJ1-2, with D perhaps TRBD1 (5 bases). Germline lookup yields CDR1 LGHNA and CDR2 YNFKEQ. The CDR3 sequence is 15 residues long. V lost 0 bases and J 4 bases, leaving 12 bases between the germline ends. The CDR3 bases are TGTGCCAGCAGCCAAGATTTAGGGGAGGCCTATGGCTACACCTTC. It codes for CASSQDLGEAYGYTF.

The chain joins TRBV6-1 to TRBJ2-7; D remains unclear. Trimming left V 0 bases short and J 5 bases short, with 5 bases between. The CDR3 length is 12 residues. The germline gives CDR1 MNHNS, CDR2 SASEGT. DNA of the CDR3: TGTGCCAGCAGTGAAGCGAGAAACGAGCAGTACTTC. It is translated as CASSEARNEQYF.

This clone was seen a single time. The chain has TRBV3-1 (or the pseudogene TRBV3-2) and TRBJ2-6, with D unresolved. The germline gives CDR1 LGHDT, CDR2 YNNKEL (reference sequence). The CDR3 runs 16 residues. V gave up 4 bases and J gave up 0 bases, with 10 bases separating them. The CDR3 protein is CASSPPRISGANVLTF. The CDR3 DNA follows: TGTGCCAGCAGCCCCCCGAGGATCTCTGGGGCCAACGTCCTGACTTTC.

The CDR3 region is CASSLRGNQPQHF. CDR3 nucleotides: TGTGCCAGCAGCTTACGGGGAAATCAGCCCCAGCATTTT. The chain recombines TRBV5-6 with TRBJ1-5; D unclear. Looked up from germline, CDR1 is SGHDT and CDR2 is YYEEEE. Trimming shortened V by 2 bases and J by 4 bases, and 7 bases separated the two germline ends. The CDR3 is 13 residues long.

The CDR3 sequence: CASSLDTHYGYTF. CDR3 DNA: TGTGCCAGCAGTTTAGATACACACTATGGCTACACCTTC. The J gene is TRBJ1-2, the V gene TRBV12-3 or TRBV12-4; D gene ambiguous. The V end was cut by 1 base, the J end by 3 bases, with 6 bases between. The length of the CDR3 is 13 residues.

This clone was seen more than once but under ten times. The chain uses TRBV19 and TRBJ1-5; D unclear. CDR3 length equals 14 residues. Germline CDR1 is LNHDA and CDR2 is SQIVND (reference sequence). Trimming took 7 bases from V and 0 from J, leaving 10 bases between them. The CDR3 DNA reads TGTGCCAGTAACATGGCAAATAGCAATCAGCCCCAGCATTTT. Amino acid sequence: CASNMANSNQPQHF.

The rearrangement uses TRBV20-1 and TRBJ1-1; D not certain. Looked up from germline, CDR1 is DFQATT and CDR2 is SNEGSKA (reference sequence). The CDR3 has 10 amino acids. V lost 4 bases and J lost 6, with 6 bases in between. This CDR3 is CSAKLPEAFF. CDR3 sequence (DNA): TGCAGTGCTAAACTACCTGAAGCTTTCTTT.